These 18 T cell receptor beta chains share one sample of origin, sequenced in a study of Ad26.COV2.S vaccination and SARS-CoV-2 variants. The assay was immunoSEQ multiplex PCR, and TCRdb's table has in-frame clones only and misses some. This table holds 400,000 to 450,000 clones, 92% found once. Treatment meaning: around 19 received Ad26.COV2.S at low or high dose, single or two shots; about 5 received placebo; per-sample allocation not given. Specimen acquisition occurred on day 63 following the initial vaccine or placebo injection. The input for sequencing was peripheral blood, taken in a trial of Ad26.COV2.S vaccine versus placebo. Every receptor here comes from a person between 18 and 65 years old who received the Ad26.COV2.S COVID-19 vaccine or a placebo.

This chain links TRBV5-5 with TRBJ2-2; D is possibly TRBD1 or TRBD2 (6 bases each). The ends were cut back, 2 bases at V and 5 bases at J, with 19 bases in the middle. The V gene's germline CDR1 is SGHKS and CDR2 YYEKEE (reference sequence). This CDR3 comprises 17 residues. CDR3 in DNA: TGTGCCAGCAGCTTCGTGGTAGGGGGGATGCGGACCGGGGAGCTGTTTTTT. Translating gives CASSFVVGGMRTGELFF. Full variable domain (rest looked up from reference TRBV5-5 and TRBJ2-2): DAGVTQSPTHLIKTRGQQVTLRCSPISGHKSVSWYQQVLGQGPQFIFQYYEKEERGRGNFPDRFSARQFPNYSSELNVNALLLGDSALYLCASSFVVGGMRTGELFFGEGSRLTVL.

The CDR3 DNA sequence: TGTGCCAGCAGCGCATCCGCGGGTGTCGCAGCTTTCTTT. The encoded protein is CASSASAGVAAFF. V and J are TRBV11-2 and TRBJ1-1, with D hard to call. This CDR3 has 13 amino acids. V was clipped by 5 bases and J by 10 bases, with 17 bases between them. CDR1 is SGHAT and CDR2 is FQNNGV in the germline V gene.

This chain joins TRBV3-1 (or the pseudogene TRBV3-2) and TRBJ1-1, with 8 positions matching TRBD1. V lost 0 bases, J lost 5 bases, and 8 bases stayed unmatched. Germline V gene lookup returns CDR1 LGHDT and CDR2 YNNKEL (reference sequence). The CDR3 is 16 residues long. The CDR3 DNA follows: TGTGCCAGCAGCCAAGAGCAGGGGGCATTGTGGACTGAAGCTTTCTTT. Its protein product is CASSQEQGALWTEAFF.

This chain connects TRBV27 to TRBJ2-6; D perhaps matches TRBD1 (6 bases). The V gene lost 4 bases and the J gene lost 0 bases, with 22 bases spanning the gap. CDR3 length: 20 amino acids. Germline V gene lookup returns CDR1 MNHEY and CDR2 SMNVEV (reference sequence). DNA of the CDR3: TGTGCCAGCAGTTCCCTCGTAGGCGGCAGGGGAAGCTCTGGGGCCAACGTCCTGACTTTC. Amino acid sequence: CASSSLVGGRGSSGANVLTF.

The rearrangement uses TRBV30 and TRBJ2-1; no clear D. This CDR3 is built from 15 residues. The germline gives CDR1 GTSNPN, CDR2 SVGIG (reference sequence). Trimming took off 3 bases at V and 2 bases at J, with 14 bases between the two ends. The chain's CDR3 is CAWRSKGKPYNEQFF. CDR3 DNA: TGTGCCTGGAGATCTAAGGGTAAGCCCTACAATGAGCAGTTCTTC.

The chain recombines TRBV18 with TRBJ2-7; D possibly corresponds to TRBD1 (5 bases). Trimming took off 3 bases at V and 3 bases at J, with 21 bases between the two ends. This CDR3 has 17 amino acids. Germline assignment: CDR1 KGHSH and CDR2 LQKENI. The CDR3 here is CASSPHRPTDRSYEQYF. CDR3 DNA sequence: TGTGCCAGCTCACCTCACCGCCCCACCGACAGAAGCTACGAGCAGTACTTC.

This chain joins TRBV10-1 and TRBJ2-7; D might be TRBD1 or TRBD2, each matching 5 bases. The CDR3 sequence is 16 residues long. The germline CDR1 and CDR2 sequences are WNHNN and SYGVQD (reference sequence). Trimming took off 10 bases at V and 3 bases at J, with 25 bases between the two ends. The CDR3 reads CANEHRDPRPLYEQYF. The CDR3 DNA is TGCGCCAACGAACATCGGGACCCCCGGCCGCTCTACGAGCAGTACTTC.

The chain joins TRBV5-1 to TRBJ2-1; D possibly matches TRBD1 or TRBD2 (5 bases each). Germline V lookup: CDR1 SGHRS, CDR2 YFSETQ. This CDR3 has 17 residues. V was clipped by 2 bases and J by 9 bases, with 24 bases between them. CDR3 sequence: CASSFTSGQSFLLEQFF. The CDR3, as DNA: TGCGCCAGCAGCTTCACGAGCGGACAAAGTTTTCTCCTTGAGCAGTTCTTC.

The V call is TRBV7-9, the J call TRBJ1-2; D remains unclear. Trimming took off 1 base at V and 6 bases at J, with 6 bases between the two ends. CDR3 length: 12 residues. Germline CDR1 is SEHNR and CDR2 is FQNEAQ (reference sequence). In DNA form, the CDR3 reads TGTGCCAGCAGCTTAGAAGGCGATGGCTACACCTTC. Its translation is CASSLEGDGYTF.

This rearrangement joins TRBV24-1 to TRBJ2-1; 8 bases are shared with TRBD1. The CDR3 runs to 14 residues. The germline V gene encodes CDR1 KGHDR and CDR2 SFDVKD. V gave up 5 bases and J gave up 6 bases; unmatched junction bases: 5. Written as DNA, the CDR3 is TGTGCCACCAGTGGGACAGGGTCTATCAATGAGCAGTTCTTC. This gives the protein CATSGTGSINEQFF.

Note on this clone: Other DNA sequences in this specimen translate into the identical CDR3. The V gene is TRBV12-3 or TRBV12-4, the J gene TRBJ1-2, with no clear D. V lost 5 bases and J 2 bases, leaving 6 bases between the germline ends. The CDR3 has 12 amino acids. DNA of the CDR3: TGTGCCAGCAGTCTACGGAACTATGGCTACACCTTC. Amino acids: CASSLRNYGYTF.

This clone was detected once. This rearrangement joins TRBV6-4 to TRBJ1-5; TRBD1 matches at 7 bases. Germline V lookup: CDR1 MRHNA, CDR2 SNTAGT. V gave up 0 bases and J gave up 10 bases; unmatched junction bases: 9. The length of the CDR3 is 15 residues. DNA of the CDR3: TGTGCCAGCAGTGACTCCGACAGGGACCCCGGCCCCCAGCATTTT. Its translation: CASSDSDRDPGPQHF.

V and J are TRBV7-2 and TRBJ2-1; TRBD2 matches at 8 bases. The CDR3 length is 15 residues. Germline-derived CDR1 and CDR2 are SGHTA and FQGNSA. J lost 9 bases, V lost 2 bases, and 9 bases had no gene match. The CDR3 DNA follows: TGTGCCAGCAGCTTAATGGCGGGGGGCTTCGGTGAGCAGTTCTTC. Translating gives CASSLMAGGFGEQFF.

V usage is TRBV25-1 and J usage is TRBJ1-1; D not resolved. From germline, CDR1 is MGHDK and CDR2 SYGVNS. This CDR3 contains 13 residues. V lost 2 bases to trimming and J lost 5 bases, with 9 bases between them. Written as DNA, the CDR3 is TGTGCCAGCAGTGAAGAGTGGGGAACTGAAGCTTTCTTT. This translates into CASSEEWGTEAFF.

With respect to this clone: Within the sample, other DNA sequences also encode this same CDR3. This sequence joins TRBV11-2 and TRBJ1-5; a weak D match, TRBD1 (5 bases). Germline V gene sequence: CDR1 SGHAT, CDR2 FQNNGV. The CDR3 extends over 15 amino acids. Deletions cut 1 base from V and 4 bases from J, with 11 bases between. For the CDR3, the DNA is TGTGCCAGCAGCTTAGGAGGGGCCCCAAATCAGCCCCAGCATTTT. Residues: CASSLGGAPNQPQHF.

The chain uses TRBV4-3 and TRBJ1-4, with D unclear. The V gene's germline CDR1 is LGHNA and CDR2 YSLEER. Trimming pared 0 bases from V and 8 bases from J, leaving 13 bases between. The length of the CDR3 is 15 residues. The CDR3 protein is CASSQDSRGKEKLFF. CDR3 DNA: TGCGCCAGCAGCCAAGATAGCCGAGGGAAGGAAAAACTGTTTTTT.

V is TRBV9 and J is TRBJ1-4, with D tentatively TRBD1 (6 bases). CDR1 is SGDLS, CDR2 YYNGEE, per germline. The germline V and J ends were trimmed by 0 bases and 4 bases, with 10 bases remaining between them. This CDR3 contains 15 residues. The DNA of the CDR3 is TGTGCCAGCAGCGTAGAGGCAGGGGTTAATGAAAAACTGTTTTTT. Amino acid sequence: CASSVEAGVNEKLFF.

The gene calls are TRBV6-2 or TRBV6-3 and TRBJ2-5; TRBD1 aligns across 10 bases. The CDR3 covers 15 residues. J gave up 5 bases and V 3 bases, and 6 bases lay outside the gene matches. Germline lookup yields CDR1 MNHEY and CDR2 SVGEGT. CDR3 in amino acids: CASSYPDRGAETQYF. DNA for the CDR3: TGTGCCAGCAGTTATCCGGACAGGGGGGCTGAGACCCAGTACTTC.